The 5 T cell receptor beta chains given below trace back to one sample, sequenced in a study of CD8+CD57+ T cells in acquired aplastic anemia. Genomic DNA, the template, was used for profiling of the TCR beta VDJ and CDR3. TCRdb redid the calling of the reads with MiXCR, one entry per CDR3 protein. In the table there are about 40,000 distinct CDR3 sequences, about 60% of which are singletons. The authors sequenced patients whose flow cytometry had shown CD8+CD57+ cell expansion. Sequencing was performed on sorted CD4+, CD8+, or CD8+CD57+ T cells (not recorded which) from PBMCs. These receptors were obtained from a human donor with aplastic anemia.

In nucleotides, the CDR3 is TGTGCCAGCAGCTTAAACAATGAGCAGTTCTTC. Translation gives CASSLNNEQFF. The chain joins TRBV7-9 to TRBJ2-1, with D unresolved. Trimming removed 2 bases from V and 5 bases from J, with 1 base in between. The CDR3 length is 11 residues. Germline assignment: CDR1 SEHNR and CDR2 FQNEAQ (reference sequence).

The chain joins TRBV2 to TRBJ2-7; no reliable D call. This CDR3 spans 15 amino acids. The germline V and J ends were trimmed by 6 bases and 2 bases, with 17 bases remaining between them. Germline V gene sequence: CDR1 SNHLY, CDR2 FYNNEI. In nucleotides, the CDR3 is TGTGCCAGCAGACCCTCCCCGGCTCCCCCCTACGAGCAGTACTTC. Translated: CASRPSPAPPYEQYF.

The chain joins TRBV20-1 to TRBJ1-2, with a tentative D call TRBD1 (5 bases). CDR1 and CDR2 (germline): DFQATT, SNEGSKA (reference sequence). The CDR3 consists of 14 residues. The V end was cut by 5 bases, the J end by 4 bases, with 17 bases between. The CDR3 loop is CSAWWSDSPYGYTF. CDR3 coding DNA: TGCAGTGCTTGGTGGAGCGACAGCCCCTATGGCTACACCTTC.

In regard to this clonotype: A much larger clone sits a single nucleotide away, making a read error possible. The rearrangement joins TRBV10-3 to TRBJ2-3; 14 bases fit TRBD2. The CDR3 length is 18 residues. V gave up 6 bases and J gave up 4 bases; unmatched junction bases: 12. CDR1 ENHRY and CDR2 SYGVKD come from the germline V gene. The DNA for the CDR3 is TGTGCCATCAGGGCGGCAAGGACTAGCGGGGGGCGGGCAGATACGCAGTATTTT. Translation: CAIRAARTSGGRADTQYF.

This clonotype was observed many times. The V and J genes are TRBV7-9 and TRBJ1-1; 7 positions match TRBD1. Looked up from germline, CDR1 is SEHNR and CDR2 is FQNEAQ (reference sequence). This CDR3 contains 16 residues. The V gene end was trimmed by 2 bases and the J gene end by 8 bases; junction bases not matched to a gene: 14. In nucleotides, the CDR3 is TGTGCCAGCAGCTTACCTCCCACAGGGGCAGCTAGCGAAGCTTTCTTT. Translation gives CASSLPPTGAASEAFF. The variable domain in full, completed from reference TRBV7-9 and TRBJ1-1, reads DTGVSQNPRHKITKRGQNVTFRCDPISEHNRLYWYRQTLGQGPEFLTYFQNEAQLEKSRLLSDRFSAERPKGSFSTLEIQRTEQGDSAMYLCASSLPPTGAASEAFFGQGTRLTVV.